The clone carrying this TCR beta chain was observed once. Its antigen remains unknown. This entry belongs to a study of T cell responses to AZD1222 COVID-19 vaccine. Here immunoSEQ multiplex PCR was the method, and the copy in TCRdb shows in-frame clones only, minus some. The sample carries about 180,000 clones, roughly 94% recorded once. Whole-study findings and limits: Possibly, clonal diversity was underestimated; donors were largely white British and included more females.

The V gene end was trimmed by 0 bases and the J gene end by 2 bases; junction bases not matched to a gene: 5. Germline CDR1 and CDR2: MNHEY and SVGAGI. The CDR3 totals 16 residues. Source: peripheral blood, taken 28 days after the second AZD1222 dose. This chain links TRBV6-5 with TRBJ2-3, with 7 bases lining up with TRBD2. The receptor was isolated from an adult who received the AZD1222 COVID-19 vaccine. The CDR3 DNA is TGTGCCAGCAGTTACTCGGAGCGGGGATACACAGATACGCAGTATTTT. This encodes CASSYSERGYTDTQYF.